Sequencing of this T cell receptor beta chain was carried out in a study of T cell repertoires in ileal Crohn's disease (dated by TCRdb to the late 2010s). Regarding the study in general: At the time of surgery, around 35% of patients were active smokers, and the median duration of disease was 7.9 years. Surgery was performed for a complication in all patients, with stricturing disease in about 60% and penetrating disease in approximately 40%. Roughly half of the patients were given postoperative therapy, with about 19 on anti-TNF agents and approximately ten on thiopurines. M6 samples consisted of neoterminal ileum biopsies collected during postoperative colonoscopy. The TCR repertoire was analysed in approximately 60 patients with Crohn's disease drawn from a prospective multicentre cohort. The study ran alongside a multicentre cohort designed to identify predictors of early endoscopic recurrence after ileocolonic resection. Endoscopic postoperative recurrence was defined by a Rutgeerts score above i0. A total of some 170 mucosal samples from some 50 patients were sequenced, collected from several sites on the surgical specimen as well as at postoperative endoscopy.

There are 12 amino acids in the CDR3, from cysteine to phenylalanine inclusive. Left in the record is the CDR3 DNA by itself, 36 bases read in frame from the first base. V was cut back by 1 base and J by 4 bases, leaving a gap of 8 bases between them. For CDR1 and CDR2, the germline V gene lists SQVTM and ANQGSEA. Details on this clone: The target of this receptor is not known. Base qualities were left out, and no much larger clone turns up one base away.

The paper's findings and limits, for the study overall: Mucosal CD4 and CD8 T cells were sorted and sequenced only in a subgroup of patients, the size of which was not stated. Patients who were active smokers at surgery had a significantly higher proportion of clonal expansions than non-smokers (roughly 24% vs 19%, p=0.02). Postoperative endoscopy was performed at varying times within the first year after surgery, with a median delay of approximately 6.6 months. Endoscopic recurrence was linked to a higher percentage of high-frequency clones at surgery, and recurrence occurred in every patient whose clonality exceeded 26.8% (18/57). Compared with CD4 T cells, sorted CD8 T cells held more high-frequency clones, which suggests that the mucosal expansions were mostly CD8.

For commercial TCRB immunosequencing, approximately 480 nanograms of biopsy DNA were submitted for each sample. A two-step, amplification bias-controlled multiplex PCR was used by Adaptive Biotechnology to amplify CDR3 regions from genomic DNA. The first PCR used primers for every V and J gene segment; the second PCR added barcodes and Illumina adapters. CDR3 libraries were sequenced using an Illumina instrument. The paper's data handling went like this. The analysis drew on both the pipelines supplied by the vendor and custom analysis of the raw data in R/Bioconductor running R version 3.3.0. Clonality, which ranges from 0 to 1, was calculated as the inverse of the normalised Shannon entropy across all productive clones. High-frequency clones were defined as the repertoire share of the top 100 clones, retaining only clones passing a 95% confidence test. Repertoire diversity was measured with the Simpson index, and overlap between samples was measured with the Morisita-Horn index. TCRdb mirrors the immuneACCESS table, restricted to in-frame sequences. Some clones are absent from its copies; in checked studies, under half trace to an unresolved V gene, and the reason for the others is unknown. V, J and clone size derive from that table, while D and trimming were established from the DNA sequence. Within this sample are 15,000 to 20,000 clones, with roughly 72% of them counted one time only. The ten largest clonotypes hold roughly 4% of the sample.

Per the publication, the time point label means: neoterminal ileum biopsy at postoperative endoscopy, about 6 months after surgery. Eligible patients were adults with ileal or ileocolonic Crohn's disease who had an indication for ileocolonic resection. Whole ileal mucosal biopsies were stored frozen at -80°C before DNA extraction. Genomic DNA was extracted from frozen whole biopsies using a TRizol-based method and was quantified with a NanoDrop 2000 spectrophotometer. The sample consisted of ileal tissue. This sequence originates from an adult with Crohn's disease. The V and J segments used are TRBV29-1 and TRBJ2-7; the D segment could be TRBD2, given 6 matching bases. The DNA sequence reads TGCAGCGTTGAAGTCGCGGGATACGAGCAGTACTTC. This encodes CSVEVAGYEQYF.